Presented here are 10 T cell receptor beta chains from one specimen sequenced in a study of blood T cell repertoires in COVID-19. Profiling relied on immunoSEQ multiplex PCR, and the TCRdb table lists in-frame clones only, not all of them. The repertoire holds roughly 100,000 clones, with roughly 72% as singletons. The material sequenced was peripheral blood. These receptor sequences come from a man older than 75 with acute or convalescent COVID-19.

The CDR3 loop is CATDRGLTRNEQFF. The CDR3 nucleotides read TGTGCCACGGACAGGGGCTTGACAAGGAATGAGCAGTTCTTC. This sequence joins TRBV19 and TRBJ2-1, with 9 bases that match TRBD1. This CDR3 comprises 14 residues. The V gene end was trimmed by 10 bases and the J gene end by 7 bases; junction bases not matched to a gene: 11. Per the germline V gene, CDR1 is LNHDA and CDR2 is SQIVND (reference sequence). Looking up the rest from reference TRBV19 and TRBJ2-1 gives the full variable domain: DGGITQSPKYLFRKEGQNVTLSCEQNLNHDAMYWYRQDPGQGLRLIYYSQIVNDFQKGDIAEGYSVSREKKESFPLTVTSAQKNPTAFYLCATDRGLTRNEQFFGPGTRLTVL.

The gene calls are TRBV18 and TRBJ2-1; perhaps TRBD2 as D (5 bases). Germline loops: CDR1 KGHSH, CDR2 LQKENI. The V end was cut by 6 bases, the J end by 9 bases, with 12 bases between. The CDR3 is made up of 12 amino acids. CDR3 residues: CASSEVGREQFF. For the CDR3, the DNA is TGTGCCAGCTCGGAGGTCGGGCGTGAGCAGTTCTTC.

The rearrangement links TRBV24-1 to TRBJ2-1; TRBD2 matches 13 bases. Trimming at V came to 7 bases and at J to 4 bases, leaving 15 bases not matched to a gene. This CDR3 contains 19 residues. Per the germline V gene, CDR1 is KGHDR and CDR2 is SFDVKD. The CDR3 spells CATSGFVTSGRGGYNEQFF. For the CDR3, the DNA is TGTGCCACCAGCGGATTCGTTACTAGCGGGAGGGGTGGTTACAATGAGCAGTTCTTC.

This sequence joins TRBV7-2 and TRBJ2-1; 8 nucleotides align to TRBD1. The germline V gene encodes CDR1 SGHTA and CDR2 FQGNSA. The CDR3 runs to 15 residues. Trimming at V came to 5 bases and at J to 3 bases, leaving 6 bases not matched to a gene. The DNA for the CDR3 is TGTGCCAGCAGCCCGCCGACAGGGGTCTACAATGAGCAGTTCTTC. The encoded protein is CASSPPTGVYNEQFF.

CDR3 in amino acids: CASSQQGVNEQFF. CDR3 bases: TGTGCCAGCAGTCAACAGGGGGTGAATGAGCAGTTCTTC. This chain uses TRBV6-5 with TRBJ2-1; 8 positions match TRBD1. The CDR3 runs to 13 residues. The germline CDR1 and CDR2 sequences are MNHEY and SVGAGI. Trimming removed 5 bases from V and 7 bases from J; junction bases left unmatched: 4.

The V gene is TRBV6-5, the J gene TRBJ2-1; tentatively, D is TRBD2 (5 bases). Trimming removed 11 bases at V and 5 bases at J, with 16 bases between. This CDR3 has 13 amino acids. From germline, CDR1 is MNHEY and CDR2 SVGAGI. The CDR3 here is CAAGVTRHNEQFF. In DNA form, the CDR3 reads TGTGCCGCCGGGGTAACTAGGCACAATGAGCAGTTCTTC.

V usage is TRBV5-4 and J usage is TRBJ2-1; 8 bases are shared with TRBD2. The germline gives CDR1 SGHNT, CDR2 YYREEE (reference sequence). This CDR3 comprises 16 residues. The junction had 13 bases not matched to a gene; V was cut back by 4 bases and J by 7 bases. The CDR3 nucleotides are TGTGCCAGCAGCCCCCCGGGGACTAGTAGTAGGAATGAGCAGTTCTTC. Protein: CASSPPGTSSRNEQFF. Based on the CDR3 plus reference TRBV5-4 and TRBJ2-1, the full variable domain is ETGVTQSPTHLIKTRGQQVTLRCSSQSGHNTVSWYQQALGQGPQFIFQYYREEENGRGNFPPRFSGLQFPNYSSELNVNALELDDSALYLCASSPPGTSSRNEQFFGPGTRLTVL.

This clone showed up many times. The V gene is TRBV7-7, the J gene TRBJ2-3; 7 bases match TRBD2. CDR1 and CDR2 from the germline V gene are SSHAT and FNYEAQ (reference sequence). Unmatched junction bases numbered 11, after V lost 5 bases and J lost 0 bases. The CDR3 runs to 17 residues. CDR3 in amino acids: CASSPHRQRGSTDTQYF. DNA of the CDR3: TGTGCCAGCAGCCCCCATCGTCAGCGGGGAAGCACAGATACGCAGTATTTT.

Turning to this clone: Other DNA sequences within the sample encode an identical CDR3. The CDR3 DNA reads TGCGCCAGCAGCCTGACTAGCGGGAGCCCCTACGAGCAGTACTTC. It yields the protein CASSLTSGSPYEQYF. The chain links TRBV4-3 to TRBJ2-7; TRBD2 matches 12 bases. The V segment lost 4 bases and the J segment 2 bases; nucleotides outside the gene matches: 3. Germline V gene sequence: CDR1 LGHNA, CDR2 YSLEER. This CDR3 comprises 15 residues.

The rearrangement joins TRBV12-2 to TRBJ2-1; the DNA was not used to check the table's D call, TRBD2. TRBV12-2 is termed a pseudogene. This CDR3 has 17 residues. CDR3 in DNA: TGTGCAAGTCGCTTATCGGCCGGGCTAGCGGGTTACAATGAGCAGTTCTTC. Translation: CASRLSAGLAGYNEQFF.